This T cell receptor (beta chain) was documented in a study of blood T cell repertoires in COVID-19. About the study: From the United States, Italy and Spain came samples of acute and convalescent COVID-19. PBMCs, B-cell-depleted T cells, or T cells provided the cDNA or gDNA that made up the material.

CDR1 and CDR2 (germline): SGHAT, FQNNGV. The CDR3 consists of 16 residues. Unmatched junction bases numbered 8, after V lost 5 bases and J lost 5 bases. Authors' methods: Reference gene primers were amplified, and this amplification served to estimate nucleated cell counts. TCRdb keeps only in-frame clones here, not all; method: immunoSEQ multiplex PCR. The V and J calls and clone size come from that table; D and trimming were worked out from the DNA. This table has 90,000 to 110,000 clones, 70% to 85% appearing once. The sample taken for sequencing was peripheral blood. The source of this sequence is a woman older than 75 with active or convalescent COVID-19. The rearrangement joins TRBV11-2 to TRBJ2-5; 13 nucleotides match TRBD2. This CDR3 is CASSATSGRLRETQYF. The CDR3 DNA follows: TGTGCCAGCAGCGCGACTAGCGGGAGGCTTAGGGAGACCCAGTACTTC.